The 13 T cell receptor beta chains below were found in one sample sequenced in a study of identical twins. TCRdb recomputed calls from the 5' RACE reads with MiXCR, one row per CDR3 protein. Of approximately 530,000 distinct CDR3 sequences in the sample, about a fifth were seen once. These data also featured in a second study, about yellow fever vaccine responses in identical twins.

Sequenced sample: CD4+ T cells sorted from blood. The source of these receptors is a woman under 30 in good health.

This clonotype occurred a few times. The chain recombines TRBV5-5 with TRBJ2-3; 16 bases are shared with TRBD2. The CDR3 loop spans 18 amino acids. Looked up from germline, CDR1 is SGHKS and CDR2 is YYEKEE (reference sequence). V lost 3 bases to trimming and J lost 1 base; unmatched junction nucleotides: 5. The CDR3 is CASSSGLAGGPGTDTQYF. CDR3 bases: TGTGCCAGCAGCTCGGGACTAGCGGGGGGGCCGGGCACAGATACGCAGTATTTT. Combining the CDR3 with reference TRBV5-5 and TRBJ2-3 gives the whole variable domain DAGVTQSPTHLIKTRGQQVTLRCSPISGHKSVSWYQQVLGQGPQFIFQYYEKEERGRGNFPDRFSARQFPNYSSELNVNALLLGDSALYLCASSSGLAGGPGTDTQYFGPGTRLTVL.

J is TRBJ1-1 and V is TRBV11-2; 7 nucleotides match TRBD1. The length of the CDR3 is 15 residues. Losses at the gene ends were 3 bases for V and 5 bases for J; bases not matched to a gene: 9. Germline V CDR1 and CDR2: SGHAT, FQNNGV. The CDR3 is CASSFAGRGGTEAFF. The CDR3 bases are TGTGCCAGCAGCTTCGCTGGCAGGGGGGGGACTGAAGCTTTCTTT. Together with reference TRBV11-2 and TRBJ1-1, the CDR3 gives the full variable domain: EAGVAQSPRYKIIEKRQSVAFWCNPISGHATLYWYQQILGQGPKLLIQFQNNGVVDDSQLPKDRFSAERLKGVDSTLKIQPAKLEDSAVYLCASSFAGRGGTEAFFGQGTRLTVV.

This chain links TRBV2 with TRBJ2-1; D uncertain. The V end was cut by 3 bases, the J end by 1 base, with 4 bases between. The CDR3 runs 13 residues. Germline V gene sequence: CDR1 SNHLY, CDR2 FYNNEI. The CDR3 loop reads CASSDLSYNEQFF. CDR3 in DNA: TGTGCCAGCAGTGACTTATCCTACAATGAGCAGTTCTTC.

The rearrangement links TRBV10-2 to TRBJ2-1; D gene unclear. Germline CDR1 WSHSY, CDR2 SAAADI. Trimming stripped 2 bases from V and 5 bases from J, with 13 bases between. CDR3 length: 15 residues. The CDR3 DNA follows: TGCGCCAGCAGTGAGGCTCAGCGCGGCCACAATGAGCAGTTCTTC. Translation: CASSEAQRGHNEQFF.

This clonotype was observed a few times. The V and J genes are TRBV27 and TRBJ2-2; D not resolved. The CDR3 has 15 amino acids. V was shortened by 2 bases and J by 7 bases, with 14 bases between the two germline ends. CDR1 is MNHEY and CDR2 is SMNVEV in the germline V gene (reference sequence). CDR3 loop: CASSLASWSGGELFF. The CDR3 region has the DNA TGTGCCAGCAGTTTAGCCTCCTGGTCGGGCGGGGAGCTGTTTTTT.

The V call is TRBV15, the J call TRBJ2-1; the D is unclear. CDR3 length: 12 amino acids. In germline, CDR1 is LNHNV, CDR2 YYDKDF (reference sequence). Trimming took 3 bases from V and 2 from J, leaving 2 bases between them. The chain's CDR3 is CATSRTYNEQFF. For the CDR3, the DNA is TGTGCCACCAGCAGGACCTACAATGAGCAGTTCTTC.

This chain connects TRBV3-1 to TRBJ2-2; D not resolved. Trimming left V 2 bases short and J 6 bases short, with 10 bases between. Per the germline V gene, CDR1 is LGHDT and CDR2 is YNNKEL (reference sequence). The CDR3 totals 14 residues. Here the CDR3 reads CASSQSQSPGELFF. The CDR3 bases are TGTGCCAGCAGCCAATCGCAAAGCCCCGGGGAGCTGTTTTTT.

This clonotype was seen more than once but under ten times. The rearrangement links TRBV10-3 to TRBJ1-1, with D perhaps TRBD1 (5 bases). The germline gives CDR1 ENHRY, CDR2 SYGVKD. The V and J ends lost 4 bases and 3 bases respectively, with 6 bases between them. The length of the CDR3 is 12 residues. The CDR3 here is CAISAGYTEAFF. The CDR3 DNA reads TGTGCCATCAGTGCAGGGTACACTGAAGCTTTCTTT.

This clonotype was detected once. CDR3 DNA: TGTGCCACCGGACCCGACGTGGGCAACGAGCAGTACTTC. Translated: CATGPDVGNEQYF. The chain couples TRBV24-1 to TRBJ2-7, with D hard to call. Trimming pared 9 bases from V and 5 bases from J, leaving 16 bases between. CDR3 length equals 13 residues. From germline, CDR1 is KGHDR and CDR2 SFDVKD.

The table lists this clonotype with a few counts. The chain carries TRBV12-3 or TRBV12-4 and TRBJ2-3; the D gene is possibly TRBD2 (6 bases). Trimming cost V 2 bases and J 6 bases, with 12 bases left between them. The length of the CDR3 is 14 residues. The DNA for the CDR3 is TGTGCCAGCAGTTTAAGGAGGGGATCGGATACGCAGTATTTT. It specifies CASSLRRGSDTQYF.

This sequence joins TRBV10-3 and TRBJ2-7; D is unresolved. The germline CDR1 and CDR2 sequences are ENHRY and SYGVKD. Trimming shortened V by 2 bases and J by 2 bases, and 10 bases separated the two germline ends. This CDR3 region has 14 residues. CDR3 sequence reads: CAISERTETYEQYF. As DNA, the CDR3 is TGTGCCATCAGTGAGCGGACGGAGACCTACGAGCAGTACTTC.

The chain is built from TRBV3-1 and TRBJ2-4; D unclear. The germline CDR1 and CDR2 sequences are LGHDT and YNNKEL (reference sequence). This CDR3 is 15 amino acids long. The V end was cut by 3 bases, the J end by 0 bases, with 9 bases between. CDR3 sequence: CASSQGSVAKNIQYF. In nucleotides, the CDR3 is TGTGCCAGCAGCCAGGGGTCGGTAGCCAAAAACATTCAGTACTTC.

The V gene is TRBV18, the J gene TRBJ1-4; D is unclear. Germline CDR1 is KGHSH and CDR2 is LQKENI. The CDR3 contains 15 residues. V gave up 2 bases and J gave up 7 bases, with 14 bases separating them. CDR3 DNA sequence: TGTGCCAGCTCACCAAACCCGGATATGGGTGAAAAACTGTTTTTT. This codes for CASSPNPDMGEKLFF.